This T cell receptor (beta chain) stems from a study of GPR56 and killer-like receptors on CD4 memory cells (dated by TCRdb to between 2018 and 2021). About the full investigation: The study proposed that the stepwise gain of KLRB1, KLRG1, GPR56 and finally KLRF1 marks human CD4+ memory T-cell differentiation and cytokine production potential. Healthy blood donors in the study were described as age-matched to the liver disease patients, whose median age was about 68 years.

Sequenced using an Illumina HiSeq 2500. Sequencing libraries were built by amplifying the recombined TCRbeta locus with a previously published PCR protocol. In the paper's pipeline: Any read whose average quality score fell below 30 was discarded, and IMSEQ was used to process the reads that remained. Each clonotype was defined by Vbeta gene, Jbeta gene and CDR3 amino acid sequence. The Morisita-Horn index, computed on the top 100 expanded clones, was used to measure repertoire overlap between populations. Renyi diversity profiles calculated on the top 100 expanded clones were used to assess clonal diversity. Following TCRdb reprocessing, every CDR3 protein sequence forms one entry, and DNA is not provided. TCRdb's processing, not the authors' own work, is the source of the V and J calls. The table for this sample lists more than 2,500 distinct CDR3 sequences. The ten biggest clones cover about 3.2% of the sample.

Beyond this particular receptor, the publication reports: Overlap of TCR repertoires was observed especially between the late populations 4 and 5, and partly population 3. The clones that dominated late populations 4 and 5 were also present in early populations 1 and 2, and the authors interpreted this finding as evidence for linear differentiation. Diversity and similarity analyses were restricted to the 100 most expanded clones per population rather than full repertoires. Clonal frequency was low in the marker-negative population and increased progressively along the proposed pathway, with TCRbeta diversity decreasing accordingly.

Prior to TCRbeta sequencing, five KLR/GPR56-defined CD4+ populations were enriched by fluorescence-activated cell sorting. To test a linear memory differentiation pathway, TCRbeta repertoires were sequenced from five CD4+ T-cell subsets defined by expression of KLRB1, KLRG1, GPR56 and KLRF1. TCR-sequenced cells came from peripheral blood of healthy control individuals, reported as five donors in the TCRbeta analysis figure. Heparinized peripheral blood was collected, and every sample was processed within one hour of being retrieved. Blood was diluted 1:2 in PBS, and peripheral blood mononuclear cells were then isolated from the diluted blood at room temperature by Biocoll density gradient centrifugation. CD4+ T cells were enriched from freshly isolated PBMCs by magnetic sorting with anti-CD4 MicroBeads before flow sorting. A BD FACSAria II was used to sort CD4+ T cells, enriched from the PBMCs of healthy donors, according to marker expression. Surface staining used anti-KLRB1 clone 191B8, anti-KLRF1 clone 4A4.D10 and anti-KLRG1 clone REA261 antibodies from Miltenyi Biotec.

Frequency shows this clonotype is medium-sized (0.01 to 0.1%); no count was noted. Its antigen is unknown. This sequence originates from a human donor in good health. Sequencing was performed on memory CD4+ T cells from blood.

The CDR3 reads CASFPRQMNTEAFF. This receptor chain uses TRBV6-5 and TRBJ1-1; TCRdb's assignment of TRBD1 cannot be checked, as there is no DNA. CDR1 and CDR2, looked up from the germline V gene, are MNHEY and SVGAGI. Including the terminal cysteine and phenylalanine, the CDR3 comprises 14 residues. The DNA is not on file.